This TCR beta chain is drawn from a study of memory CD4+ T cells and cytomegalovirus serostatus. General observations from the study: CMV serostatus prediction reached median AUC around 0.95, or 0.9 with US-trained model.

The CDR3 extends over 14 amino acids. Between the trimmed V and J ends, which lost 2 bases and 0 bases, there was a span of 7 bases. Per the germline V gene, CDR1 is SEHNR and CDR2 is FQNEAQ (reference sequence). As to this clone: Its antigen remains unknown.

The repertoire was sequenced with immunoSEQ multiplex PCR; TCRdb's copy has only in-frame clones and lacks some. Of about 50,000 clones listed, around four fifths are singletons. Single viable CD3+CD4+CD8-CD45RO+ cells were sorted as the memory CD4+ T cells. The chain joins TRBV7-9 to TRBJ1-1; D ambiguous. Sequencing was carried out using memory CD4+ T cells from blood. The source is an adult in good health and CMV-seronegative. This CDR3 reads CASSLRGVNTEAFF. In nucleotides, the CDR3 is TGTGCCAGCAGCTTAAGAGGAGTGAACACTGAAGCTTTCTTT. Filled out from reference TRBV7-9 and TRBJ1-1, the complete variable domain reads DTGVSQNPRHKITKRGQNVTFRCDPISEHNRLYWYRQTLGQGPEFLTYFQNEAQLEKSRLLSDRFSAERPKGSFSTLEIQRTEQGDSAMYLCASSLRGVNTEAFFGQGTRLTVV.